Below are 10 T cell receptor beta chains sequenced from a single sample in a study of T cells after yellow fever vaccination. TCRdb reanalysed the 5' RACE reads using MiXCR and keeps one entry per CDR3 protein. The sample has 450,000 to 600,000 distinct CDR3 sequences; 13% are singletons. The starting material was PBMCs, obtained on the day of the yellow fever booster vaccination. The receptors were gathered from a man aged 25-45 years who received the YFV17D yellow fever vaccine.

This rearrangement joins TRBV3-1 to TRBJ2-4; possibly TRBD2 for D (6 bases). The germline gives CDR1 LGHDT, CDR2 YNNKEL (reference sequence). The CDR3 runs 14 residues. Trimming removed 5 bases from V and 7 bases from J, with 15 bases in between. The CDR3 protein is CASSGTPEMNIQYF. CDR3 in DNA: TGTGCCAGCAGCGGGACTCCCGAAATGAACATTCAGTACTTC.

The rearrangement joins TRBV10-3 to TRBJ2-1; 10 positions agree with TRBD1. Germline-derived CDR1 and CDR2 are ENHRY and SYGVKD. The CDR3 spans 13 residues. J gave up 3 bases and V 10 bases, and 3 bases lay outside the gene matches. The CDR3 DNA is TGTGCCACCGGACAGGGGGACTACAATGAGCAGTTCTTC. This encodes CATGQGDYNEQFF.

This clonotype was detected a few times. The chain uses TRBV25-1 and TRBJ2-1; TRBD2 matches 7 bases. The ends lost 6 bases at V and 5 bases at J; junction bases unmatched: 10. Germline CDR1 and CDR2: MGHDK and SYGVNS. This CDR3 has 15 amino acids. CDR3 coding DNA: TGTGCCAGCAGCAGAGTGGGGGGGAAGAACAATGAGCAGTTCTTC. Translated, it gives CASSRVGGKNNEQFF.

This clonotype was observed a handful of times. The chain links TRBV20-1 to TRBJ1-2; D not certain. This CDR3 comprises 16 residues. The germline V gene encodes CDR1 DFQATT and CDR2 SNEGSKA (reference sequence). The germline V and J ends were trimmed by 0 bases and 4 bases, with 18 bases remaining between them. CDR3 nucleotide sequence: TGCAGTGCTAGAGACACGTTCACCGGAGTCACCTATGGCTACACCTTC. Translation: CSARDTFTGVTYGYTF.

CDR3: CSVVGGALYGYTF. CDR3 sequence (DNA): TGCAGCGTTGTGGGGGGCGCCCTCTATGGCTACACCTTC. The chain joins TRBV29-1 to TRBJ1-2, with D possibly being TRBD1 (6 bases). V dropped 4 bases and J dropped 4 bases, with 13 bases sitting between them. Per the germline V gene, CDR1 is SQVTM and CDR2 is ANQGSEA. There are 13 residues in the CDR3.

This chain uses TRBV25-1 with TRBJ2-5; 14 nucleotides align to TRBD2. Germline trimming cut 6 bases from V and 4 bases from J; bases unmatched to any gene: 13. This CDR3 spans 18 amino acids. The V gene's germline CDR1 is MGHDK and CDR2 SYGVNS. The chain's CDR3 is CASSPSPGLAGGRETQYF. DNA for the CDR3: TGTGCCAGCAGCCCTTCTCCCGGACTAGCGGGAGGACGAGAGACCCAGTACTTC.

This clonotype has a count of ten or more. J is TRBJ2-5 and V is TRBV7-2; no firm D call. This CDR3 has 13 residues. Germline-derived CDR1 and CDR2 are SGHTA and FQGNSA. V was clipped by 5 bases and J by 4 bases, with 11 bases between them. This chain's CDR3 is CASSLRIGETQYF. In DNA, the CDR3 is TGTGCCAGCAGCCTCCGCATCGGAGAGACCCAGTACTTC.

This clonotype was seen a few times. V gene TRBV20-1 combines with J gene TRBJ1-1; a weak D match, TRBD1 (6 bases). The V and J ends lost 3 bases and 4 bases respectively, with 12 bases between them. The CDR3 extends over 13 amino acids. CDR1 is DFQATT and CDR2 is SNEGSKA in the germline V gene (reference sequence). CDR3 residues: CSASPGQITEAFF. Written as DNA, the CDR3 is TGCAGTGCTAGTCCCGGACAGATCACTGAAGCTTTCTTT.

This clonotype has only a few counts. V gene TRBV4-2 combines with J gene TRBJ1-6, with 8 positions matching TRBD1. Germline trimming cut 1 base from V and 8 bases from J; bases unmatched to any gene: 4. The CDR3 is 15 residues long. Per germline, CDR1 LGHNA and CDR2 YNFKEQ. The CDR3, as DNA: TGTGCCAGCAGCCAAGGGACAGGGTTTGATTCACCCCTCCACTTT. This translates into CASSQGTGFDSPLHF.

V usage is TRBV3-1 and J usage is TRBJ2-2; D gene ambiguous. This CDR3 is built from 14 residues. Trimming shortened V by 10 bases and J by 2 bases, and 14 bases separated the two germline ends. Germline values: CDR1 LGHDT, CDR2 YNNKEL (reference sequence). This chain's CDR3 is CATGLPVNTGELFF. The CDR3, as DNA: TGTGCCACCGGCCTCCCGGTCAACACCGGGGAGCTGTTTTTT.